This T cell receptor (beta chain) comes out of a study of blood T cell repertoires in COVID-19. The V gene end was trimmed by 2 bases and the J gene end by 5 bases; junction bases not matched to a gene: 0. This CDR3 contains 13 residues. Data came from immunoSEQ multiplex PCR; TCRdb stores just in-frame clones and leaves some out. Of tens of thousands of clones in the sample, about 80% were seen once. The receptor's source is a human donor in a cohort sampled during active COVID-19. The chain links TRBV12-3 or TRBV12-4 to TRBJ2-5; 9 bases are shared with TRBD2. The sequenced material came from peripheral blood. The CDR3 bases are TGTGCCAGCAGTTTAAGCGGGAGGGAGACCCAGTACTTC. Translation: CASSLSGRETQYF.